Each of the 20 T cell receptor beta chains below was sequenced from the same sample in a study of lymphopenia after photon versus proton radiotherapy (dated by TCRdb to 2018 to 2020). The library was built by means of the immunoSEQ multiplex PCR assay. TCRdb mirrors the immuneACCESS table, restricted to in-frame sequences. Some clones are absent from its copies; in checked studies, under half trace to an unresolved V gene, and the reason for the others is unknown. The sample contains approximately 66,000 clones, approximately 86% of them found a single time. The top ten clonotypes cover around 2.1% of the sample. This specimen consisted of peripheral blood, obtained from a patient treated with photon-based radiotherapy. The receptors were gathered from a man in his forties with gastric cancer.

This chain joins TRBV4-2 and TRBJ2-5, with TRBD2 as a possible D gene (5 bases). The CDR3 length is 15 residues. Germline V CDR1 and CDR2: LGHNA, YNFKEQ. V lost 1 base and J 3 bases, leaving 12 bases between the germline ends. This CDR3 is CASSQGGEFKETQYF. The DNA for the CDR3 is TGTGCCAGCAGCCAAGGGGGAGAATTCAAAGAGACCCAGTACTTC.

V and J are TRBV6-6 and TRBJ2-2; the D is unclear. The CDR3 is 12 residues long. The germline V and J ends were trimmed by 3 bases and 2 bases, with 1 base remaining between them. Germline loops: CDR1 MNHNY, CDR2 SVGAGI (reference sequence). CDR3 in amino acids: CASSYNTGELFF. In DNA, the CDR3 is TGTGCCAGCAGTTATAACACCGGGGAGCTGTTTTTT.

V is TRBV5-6 and J is TRBJ1-1; 11 positions agree with TRBD1. This CDR3 contains 14 residues. The germline V gene has CDR1 SGHDT and CDR2 YYEEEE. The V and J ends lost 3 bases and 3 bases, in that order; junction bases with no gene match: 1. CDR3 sequence: CASSWGQGDTEAFF. The CDR3, as DNA: TGTGCCAGCAGCTGGGGACAGGGGGACACTGAAGCTTTCTTT.

This chain uses TRBV18 with TRBJ2-7; possible D gene TRBD1, 6 bases. The germline gives CDR1 KGHSH, CDR2 LQKENI. Trimming removed 4 bases at V and 0 bases at J, with 10 bases between. This CDR3 comprises 14 residues. As DNA, the CDR3 is TGTGCCAGCTCACACCGGGACATCTCCTACGAGCAGTACTTC. Translation gives CASSHRDISYEQYF. Drawing the rest from reference TRBV18 and TRBJ2-7, the complete variable domain is NAGVMQNPRHLVRRRGQEARLRCSPMKGHSHVYWYRQLPEEGLKFMVYLQKENIIDESGMPKERFSAEFPKEGPSILRIQQVVRGDSAAYFCASSHRDISYEQYFGPGTRLTVT.

This chain links TRBV27 with TRBJ1-4, with 7 bases identical to TRBD1. Germline loops: CDR1 MNHEY, CDR2 SMNVEV (reference sequence). V was pared by 5 bases and J by 8 bases, with 5 bases of the junction left unmatched. The CDR3 has 13 residues. DNA for the CDR3: TGTGCCAGCAGTCCACCACAGGGGGAAAAACTGTTTTTT. Amino acids: CASSPPQGEKLFF.

This clone was detected once. The chain employs TRBV21-1 and TRBJ2-7. TRBV21-1 is noted as a pseudogene. The CDR3 length is 14 residues. The CDR3 here is CASSKEGFFYEQYF. CDR3 sequence (DNA): TGTGCCAGCAGCAAAGAAGGATTTTTTTACGAGCAGTACTTC.

The chain has TRBV5-6 and TRBJ1-5; no definite D call. V was pared by 3 bases and J by 6 bases, with 16 bases between. In germline, CDR1 is SGHDT, CDR2 YYEEEE. The CDR3 is 15 amino acids. The CDR3 DNA sequence: TGTGCCAGCAGCTCGCAAGTCGGGGTCGGTCAGCCCCAGCATTTT. Its protein product is CASSSQVGVGQPQHF.

This clone was found a few times. The gene calls are TRBV7-8 and TRBJ1-6, with D uncertain. The germline CDR1 and CDR2 sequences are SGHVS and FQNEAQ. Between the trimmed V and J ends, which lost 3 bases and 8 bases, there was a span of 11 bases. The CDR3 is made up of 14 amino acids. DNA of the CDR3: TGTGCCAGCAGCTTTAATCGGGAGTATTCACCCCTCCACTTT. This codes for CASSFNREYSPLHF.

This chain joins TRBV7-9 and TRBJ2-1; 11 positions agree with TRBD2. There are 15 residues in the CDR3. Germline-derived CDR1 and CDR2 are SEHNR and FQNEAQ (reference sequence). J was trimmed by 4 bases and V by 6 bases; bases with no gene match: 5. The CDR3 DNA sequence: TGTGCCAGCAGTCCGGGACTAGCGGAATACAATGAGCAGTTCTTC. Residues: CASSPGLAEYNEQFF. The whole variable domain, remainder taken from reference TRBV7-9 and TRBJ2-1, is DTGVSQNPRHKITKRGQNVTFRCDPISEHNRLYWYRQTLGQGPEFLTYFQNEAQLEKSRLLSDRFSAERPKGSFSTLEIQRTEQGDSAMYLCASSPGLAEYNEQFFGPGTRLTVL.

This rearrangement joins TRBV29-1 to TRBJ2-7; 10 bases align to TRBD1. Germline CDR1 SQVTM, CDR2 ANQGSEA. CDR3 size: 14 residues. Trimming removed 5 bases from V and 4 bases from J; junction bases left unmatched: 8. Written as DNA, the CDR3 is TGCAGCGTTAACTTCGGGACAGGGGTATACGAGCAGTACTTC. Amino acid sequence: CSVNFGTGVYEQYF.

The chain uses TRBV13 and TRBJ1-6; D remains ambiguous. Deletions cut 6 bases from V and 10 bases from J, with 13 bases between. CDR3 length: 13 amino acids. Germline CDR1 is PRHDT and CDR2 is FYEKMQ (reference sequence). The CDR3 spells CASRPGVGSPLHF. CDR3 DNA: TGTGCCAGCAGACCCGGGGTTGGATCACCCCTCCACTTT. Drawing the rest from reference TRBV13 and TRBJ1-6, the complete variable domain is AAGVIQSPRHLIKEKRETATLKCYPIPRHDTVYWYQQGPGQDPQFLISFYEKMQSDKGSIPDRFSAQQFSDYHSELNMSSLELGDSALYFCASRPGVGSPLHFGNGTRLTVT.

V and J are TRBV10-3 and TRBJ2-7; D gene ambiguous. There are 13 residues in the CDR3. The germline V gene has CDR1 ENHRY and CDR2 SYGVKD. V dropped 3 bases and J dropped 7 bases, with 13 bases sitting between them. This chain's CDR3 is CAISDPTDLEQYF. The CDR3 nucleotides are TGTGCCATCAGTGACCCGACTGATCTGGAGCAGTACTTC.

The V and J genes are TRBV18 and TRBJ2-7; no firm D call. There are 13 residues in the CDR3. Trimming removed 6 bases from V and 0 bases from J, with 9 bases in between. Germline V gene sequence: CDR1 KGHSH, CDR2 LQKENI. CDR3 sequence (DNA): TGTGCCAGCTCCTCGGACCACTCCTACGAGCAGTACTTC. This sequence encodes CASSSDHSYEQYF.

The rearrangement links TRBV7-2 to TRBJ1-3, with D maybe TRBD1 (5 bases). The CDR3 is made up of 14 amino acids. Per the germline V gene, CDR1 is SGHTA and CDR2 is FQGNSA. The ends were cut back, 4 bases at V and 1 base at J, with 8 bases in the middle. CDR3 loop: CASSSGQSGNTIYF. Written as DNA, the CDR3 is TGTGCCAGCAGCTCAGGGCAGTCTGGAAACACCATATATTTT.

The chain employs TRBV27 and TRBJ1-1; D remains unclear. CDR1 and CDR2 from the germline V gene are MNHEY and SMNVEV (reference sequence). The CDR3 is 13 amino acids. The V gene lost 6 bases and the J gene lost 1 base, with 9 bases spanning the gap. CDR3 sequence reads: CASSWRQNTEAFF. In DNA form, the CDR3 reads TGTGCCAGCAGCTGGAGACAGAACACTGAAGCTTTCTTT.

The rearrangement uses TRBV30 and TRBJ2-7; 8 bases are a match to TRBD1. Germline loops: CDR1 GTSNPN, CDR2 SVGIG (reference sequence). After removal of 4 bases from V and 5 bases from J, the junction contained 4 bases not matched to a gene. This CDR3 is built from 12 residues. CDR3 bases: TGTGCCTGGAATGCAGGGGGCCACGAGCAGTACTTC. This sequence encodes CAWNAGGHEQYF.

This rearrangement joins TRBV5-6 to TRBJ1-2; D unresolved. With 5 bases removed from V and 7 bases from J, the gap between germline ends came to 18 bases. This CDR3 comprises 14 residues. The germline CDR1 and CDR2 sequences are SGHDT and YYEEEE. CDR3 DNA sequence: TGTGCCAGCAGTACTCTTCGTGACCCACCTGGCTACACCTTC. Translating it yields CASSTLRDPPGYTF.

The genes are TRBV4-3 and TRBJ2-1, with 9 bases fitting TRBD2. V gave up 1 base and J gave up 4 bases; unmatched junction bases: 5. The V gene's germline CDR1 is LGHNA and CDR2 YSLEER. CDR3 length: 16 residues. Here the CDR3 DNA reads TGCGCCAGCAGCCAAGGGCTAGCGGGGCTTTACAATGAGCAGTTCTTC. Its protein is CASSQGLAGLYNEQFF.

The rearrangement links TRBV2 to TRBJ1-3, with a possible D match to TRBD1 (6 bases). V was shortened by 0 bases and J by 4 bases, with 13 bases between the two germline ends. Germline CDR1 SNHLY, CDR2 FYNNEI. This CDR3 comprises 16 residues. In DNA form, the CDR3 reads TGTGCCAGCAGTGAAGCTTCCACAGGGACCGGAAACACCATATATTTT. Its protein is CASSEASTGTGNTIYF.

This chain links TRBV4-3 with TRBJ2-2; no clear D. The CDR3 extends over 13 amino acids. The V gene lost 4 bases and the J gene lost 4 bases, with 7 bases spanning the gap. Germline V gene sequence: CDR1 LGHNA, CDR2 YSLEER. The CDR3 bases are TGCGCCAGCAGCCCTCGGGTCACCGGGGAGCTGTTTTTT. It translates to CASSPRVTGELFF.